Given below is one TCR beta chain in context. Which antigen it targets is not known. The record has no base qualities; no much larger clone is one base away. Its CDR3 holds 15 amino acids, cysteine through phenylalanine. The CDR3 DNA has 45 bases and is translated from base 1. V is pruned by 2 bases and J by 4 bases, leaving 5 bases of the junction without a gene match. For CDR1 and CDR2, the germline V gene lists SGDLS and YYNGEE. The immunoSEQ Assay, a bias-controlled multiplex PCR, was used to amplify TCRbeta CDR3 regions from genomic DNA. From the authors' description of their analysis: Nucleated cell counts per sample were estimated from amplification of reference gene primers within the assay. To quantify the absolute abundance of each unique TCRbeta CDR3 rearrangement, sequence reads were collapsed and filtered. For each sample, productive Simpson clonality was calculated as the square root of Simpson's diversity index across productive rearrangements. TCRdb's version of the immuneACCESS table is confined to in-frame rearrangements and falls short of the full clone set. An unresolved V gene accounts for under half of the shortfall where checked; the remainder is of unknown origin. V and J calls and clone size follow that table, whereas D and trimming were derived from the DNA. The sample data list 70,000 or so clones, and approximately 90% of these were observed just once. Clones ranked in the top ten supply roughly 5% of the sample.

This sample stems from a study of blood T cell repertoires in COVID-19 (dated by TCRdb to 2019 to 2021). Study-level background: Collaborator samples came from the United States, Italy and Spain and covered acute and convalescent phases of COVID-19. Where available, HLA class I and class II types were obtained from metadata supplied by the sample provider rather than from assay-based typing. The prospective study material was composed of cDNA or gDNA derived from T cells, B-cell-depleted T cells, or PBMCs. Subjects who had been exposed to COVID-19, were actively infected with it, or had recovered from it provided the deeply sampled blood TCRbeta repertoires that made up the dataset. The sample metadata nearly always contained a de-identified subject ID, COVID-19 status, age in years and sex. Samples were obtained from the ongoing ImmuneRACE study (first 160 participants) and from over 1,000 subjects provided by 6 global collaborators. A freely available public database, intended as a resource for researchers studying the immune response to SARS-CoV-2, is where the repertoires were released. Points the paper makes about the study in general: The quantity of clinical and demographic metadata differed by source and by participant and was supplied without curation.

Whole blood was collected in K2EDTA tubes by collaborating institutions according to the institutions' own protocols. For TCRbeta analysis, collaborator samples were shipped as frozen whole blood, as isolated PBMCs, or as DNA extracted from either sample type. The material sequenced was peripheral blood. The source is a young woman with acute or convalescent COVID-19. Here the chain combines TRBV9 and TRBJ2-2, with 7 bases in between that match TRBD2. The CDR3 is CASSVLGEGTGELFF. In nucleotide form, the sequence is TGTGCCAGCAGCGTTTTGGGGGAGGGCACCGGGGAGCTGTTTTTT.